The 23 T cell receptor beta chains below all came from one sample that was sequenced in a study of T cell clones after liver transplantation. TCRdb's copy holds only in-frame clones and misses some; the assay was immunoSEQ multiplex PCR. This table has fewer than 85,000 clones, 75% to 90% appearing once. The sample consisted of CD4+ T cells from blood, taken at the 22-month timepoint. The receptors shown here come from a human patient who received a liver transplant. Some of these T cells may belong to the graft donor.

The chain combines TRBV5-1 with TRBJ1-2; D perhaps matches TRBD1 (6 bases). This CDR3 is 15 amino acids long. The germline CDR1 and CDR2 sequences are SGHRS and YFSETQ. V was clipped by 0 bases and J by 7 bases, with 16 bases between them. CDR3 nucleotides: TGCGCCAGCAGCTTGGAGGTCGCGGGGGCCTCTGGCTACACCTTC. Encoded protein: CASSLEVAGASGYTF.

The rearrangement links TRBV7-2 to TRBJ1-3; D uncertain. Trimming removed 6 bases at V and 8 bases at J, with 11 bases between. This CDR3 comprises 12 residues. Germline V gives CDR1 SGHTA, CDR2 FQGNSA. The CDR3 bases are TGTGCCAGCAGTGAAGGAAGTTACACCATATATTTT. It is translated as CASSEGSYTIYF.

The CDR3 region has the DNA TGTGCCAGCTCACCCATTAGGACTAGCGGGCAAGAGACCCAGTACTTC. It yields the protein CASSPIRTSGQETQYF. The chain carries TRBV18 and TRBJ2-5, with 11 bases identical to TRBD2. The CDR3 sequence is 16 residues long. The V gene's germline CDR1 is KGHSH and CDR2 LQKENI. Losses at the gene ends were 3 bases for V and 2 bases for J; bases not matched to a gene: 5.

The chain recombines TRBV11-2 with TRBJ2-5; the D gene is possibly TRBD2 (5 bases). Deletions cut 7 bases from V and 7 bases from J, with 16 bases between. In germline, CDR1 is SGHAT, CDR2 FQNNGV. The CDR3 has 13 amino acids. The CDR3 DNA reads as TGTGCCAGCAAGGTTGGAGCCGAGGGGACCCAGTACTTC. Protein product: CASKVGAEGTQYF. Drawing the rest from reference TRBV11-2 and TRBJ2-5, the complete variable domain is EAGVAQSPRYKIIEKRQSVAFWCNPISGHATLYWYQQILGQGPKLLIQFQNNGVVDDSQLPKDRFSAERLKGVDSTLKIQPAKLEDSAVYLCASKVGAEGTQYFGPGTRLLVL.

The V gene is TRBV7-9, the J gene TRBJ2-2; D is ambiguous. CDR3 size: 14 residues. Germline CDR1 is SEHNR and CDR2 is FQNEAQ (reference sequence). The germline V and J ends were trimmed by 6 bases and 0 bases, with 8 bases remaining between them. This chain's CDR3 is CASSLISNTGELFF. CDR3 coding DNA: TGTGCCAGCAGTTTAATTTCGAACACCGGGGAGCTGTTTTTT.

This clone came up a few times. The V call is TRBV7-9, the J call TRBJ2-3, with D possibly being TRBD1 or TRBD2 (5 bases each). V was clipped by 5 bases and J by 2 bases, with 11 bases between them. From germline, CDR1 is SEHNR and CDR2 FQNEAQ (reference sequence). CDR3 size: 14 residues. CDR3 in DNA: TGTGCCAGCAGCCCCGGGACCTTCACAGATACGCAGTATTTT. The encoded protein is CASSPGTFTDTQYF.

The chain joins TRBV11-2 to TRBJ2-5; 10 bases are a match to TRBD2. The CDR3 totals 17 residues. After removal of 1 base from V and 5 bases from J, the junction contained 10 bases not matched to a gene. CDR1 SGHAT and CDR2 FQNNGV come from the germline V gene. As DNA, the CDR3 is TGTGCCAGCAGCTTAGTCGGAGCGGGGGGGCGAAGGGAGACCCAGTACTTC. It encodes CASSLVGAGGRRETQYF.

The V gene is TRBV4-1, the J gene TRBJ2-1, with D maybe TRBD1 (5 bases). The CDR3 is made up of 19 amino acids. Trimming removed 1 base at V and 8 bases at J, with 27 bases between. The germline gives CDR1 MGHRA, CDR2 YSYEKL. CDR3 loop: CASSQGVWLGRRSRDEQFF. DNA of the CDR3: TGCGCCAGCAGCCAAGGCGTTTGGCTGGGGCGAAGGTCAAGGGATGAGCAGTTCTTC.

The CDR3 nucleotides are TGTGCCAGCGGGCTGCAGGGGGGTGTCACCGGGGAGCTGTTTTTT. Translated: CASGLQGGVTGELFF. The chain uses TRBV7-9 and TRBJ2-2, with D maybe TRBD1 (7 bases). Germline V gene sequence: CDR1 SEHNR, CDR2 FQNEAQ (reference sequence). This CDR3 spans 15 amino acids. The V end was cut by 8 bases, the J end by 4 bases, with 17 bases between.

The rearrangement links TRBV5-1 to TRBJ2-5; D unclear. This CDR3 is built from 14 residues. V was trimmed by 1 base and J by 1 base, leaving 8 bases between them. Germline CDR1 SGHRS, CDR2 YFSETQ. CDR3 nucleotide sequence: TGCGCCAGCAGCTTGAGTAGGGTCCAAGAGACCCAGTACTTC. Translation gives CASSLSRVQETQYF.

The chain uses TRBV27 and TRBJ1-1, with a possible D match to TRBD1 (6 bases). This CDR3 spans 12 amino acids. Germline V gene sequence: CDR1 MNHEY, CDR2 SMNVEV (reference sequence). V was cut by 4 bases and J by 8 bases, with 11 bases left in between. The CDR3 loop is CASSSTGTEAFF. The CDR3 bases are TGTGCCAGCAGTTCCACAGGGACCGAAGCTTTCTTT.

As for this clone: At the DNA level, this CDR3 is encoded by other sequences in the same sample as well. J is TRBJ1-6 and V is TRBV7-2; tentatively, D is TRBD1 (6 bases). Germline V lookup: CDR1 SGHTA, CDR2 FQGNSA. The CDR3 is 15 residues long. Between the trimmed V and J ends, which lost 5 bases and 6 bases, there was a span of 14 bases. The CDR3 region has the DNA TGTGCCAGCAGCCCGAGGGGGACAAGTAATTCACCCCTCCACTTT. It is translated as CASSPRGTSNSPLHF.

V usage is TRBV11-2 and J usage is TRBJ2-5; 12 bases map to TRBD2. CDR3 length: 17 residues. CDR1 SGHAT and CDR2 FQNNGV come from the germline V gene. Losses at the gene ends were 7 bases for V and 4 bases for J; bases not matched to a gene: 13. CDR3: CASTHGASGGAGETQYF. The CDR3 coding sequence is TGTGCCAGCACCCACGGGGCTAGCGGGGGGGCGGGAGAGACCCAGTACTTC.

The V and J genes are TRBV6-6 and TRBJ2-7; D unclear. V was shortened by 2 bases and J by 0 bases, with 8 bases between the two germline ends. The CDR3 is made up of 14 amino acids. Per germline, CDR1 MNHNY and CDR2 SVGAGI (reference sequence). CDR3 in amino acids: CASSYKADSYEQYF. Here the CDR3 DNA reads TGTGCCAGCAGTTACAAGGCAGACTCCTACGAGCAGTACTTC.

The chain is built from TRBV5-1 and TRBJ1-1; 9 nucleotides agree with TRBD1. CDR1 and CDR2 from the germline V gene are SGHRS and YFSETQ. Trimming took 0 bases from V and 7 from J; bases not matched to a gene: 1. CDR3 size: 13 residues. CDR3 coding DNA: TGCGCCAGCAGCTTGGCGGACAGGGGTGAAGCTTTCTTT. This encodes CASSLADRGEAFF.

The gene calls are TRBV19 and TRBJ2-1, with TRBD2 matching over 9 bases. CDR3 length: 18 amino acids. The junction had 19 bases not matched to a gene; V was cut back by 9 bases and J by 4 bases. The germline CDR1 and CDR2 sequences are LNHDA and SQIVND (reference sequence). The DNA of the CDR3 is TGTGCCAGCACCACTGCCGGTTGGCGGGAGGGCCGGTACAATGAGCAGTTCTTC. Protein: CASTTAGWREGRYNEQFF.

The rearrangement links TRBV7-3 to TRBJ2-1; tentative D call: TRBD2 (6 bases). Per germline, CDR1 SGHTA and CDR2 FQGTGA. Trimming shortened V by 3 bases and J by 9 bases, and 12 bases separated the two germline ends. The CDR3 sequence is 13 residues long. The CDR3 DNA sequence: TGTGCCAGCAGCTTCGAGGAGGGACGTGAGCAGTTCTTC. It translates to CASSFEEGREQFF.

The chain joins TRBV2 to TRBJ2-1; possible D gene TRBD2, 6 bases. The germline V gene encodes CDR1 SNHLY and CDR2 FYNNEI. V was cut by 4 bases and J by 3 bases, with 10 bases left in between. The CDR3 loop spans 14 amino acids. The CDR3 here is CASSASAYYNEQFF. In DNA form, the CDR3 reads TGTGCCAGCAGTGCTAGCGCTTACTACAATGAGCAGTTCTTC.

This chain connects TRBV27 to TRBJ2-4; D remains ambiguous. The CDR3 runs to 16 residues. The germline V and J ends were trimmed by 0 bases and 1 base, with 10 bases remaining between them. In germline, CDR1 is MNHEY, CDR2 SMNVEV (reference sequence). CDR3 protein: CASSLSLGSAKNIQYF. The CDR3 bases are TGTGCCAGCAGTTTATCGTTAGGTAGCGCCAAAAACATTCAGTACTTC.

The chain employs TRBV7-8 and TRBJ2-3; the D gene is possibly TRBD1 (5 bases). The V end lost 5 bases, the J end lost 2 bases, and 11 bases lay between the germline ends. The CDR3 consists of 14 residues. Germline V gene data show CDR1 as SGHVS and CDR2 as FQNEAQ. For the CDR3, the DNA is TGTGCCAGCAGCGTTCGACAGATCACAGATACGCAGTATTTT. This gives the protein CASSVRQITDTQYF.

Comments on this clone: At the DNA level, this CDR3 is encoded by other sequences in the same sample as well. The CDR3 region is CASRGLHYEQYF. DNA for the CDR3: TGTGCCAGTCGGGGTTTGCACTACGAGCAGTACTTC. The chain combines TRBV28 with TRBJ2-7; TRBD2 might be the D (5 bases). Germline V gene sequence: CDR1 MDHEN, CDR2 SYDVKM. The CDR3 totals 12 residues. The V end lost 9 bases, the J end lost 3 bases, and 12 bases lay between the germline ends.

This chain's CDR3 is CASSLIGYTNTEAFF. The CDR3 DNA follows: TGTGCCAGCAGCTTGATTGGGTACACTAACACTGAAGCTTTCTTT. The V call is TRBV5-4, the J call TRBJ1-1, with D unresolved. Germline loops: CDR1 SGHNT, CDR2 YYREEE (reference sequence). CDR3 length equals 15 residues. V shed 1 base and J shed 2 bases, with 12 bases lying between them.

The chain joins TRBV11-2 to TRBJ2-2, with a possible D match to TRBD2 (6 bases). The CDR3 is 16 amino acids. Trimming took 2 bases from V and 0 from J, leaving 10 bases between them. Germline V gene lookup returns CDR1 SGHAT and CDR2 FQNNGV. The CDR3 here is CASSLIAGSNTGELFF. The CDR3 nucleotides read TGTGCCAGCAGCTTAATCGCGGGGTCGAACACCGGGGAGCTGTTTTTT.